This TCR beta chain was recorded in a study of human T cells and chemical hapten exposure. This clonotype was seen at least ten times. Sample time point: patch test 3, about 24 weeks after DPC sensitization. The sample's treatment: therapeutic diphenylcyclopropenone sensitization with weekly scalp DPC. TCRdb re-called the RACE reads with MiXCR, one entry per CDR3 protein. The sample has about 160,000 distinct CDR3 sequences, 25% to 35% seen once; the top ten hold under 2.5%. Sequences were derived from whole blood, sampled in connection with sensitization to the hapten diphenylcyclopropenone (DPC). This TCR came from a woman aged 18-29 years with alopecia areata. Some clones in this sample may be carry-over from other donors' samples.

The CDR3 loop reads CAWSVRANTEAFF. The CDR3 region has the DNA TGTGCCTGGAGTGTGAGGGCTAACACTGAAGCTTTCTTT. The V and J genes are TRBV30 and TRBJ1-1; D unresolved. The germline gives CDR1 GTSNPN, CDR2 SVGIG (reference sequence). V lost 0 bases, J lost 2 bases, and 7 bases lay in between. This CDR3 is built from 13 residues. Together with reference TRBV30 and TRBJ1-1, the CDR3 gives the full variable domain: SQTIHQWPATLVQPVGSPLSLECTVEGTSNPNLYWYRQAAGRGLQLLFYSVGIGQISSEVPQNLSASRPQDRQFILSSKKLLLSDSGFYLCAWSVRANTEAFFGQGTRLTVV.